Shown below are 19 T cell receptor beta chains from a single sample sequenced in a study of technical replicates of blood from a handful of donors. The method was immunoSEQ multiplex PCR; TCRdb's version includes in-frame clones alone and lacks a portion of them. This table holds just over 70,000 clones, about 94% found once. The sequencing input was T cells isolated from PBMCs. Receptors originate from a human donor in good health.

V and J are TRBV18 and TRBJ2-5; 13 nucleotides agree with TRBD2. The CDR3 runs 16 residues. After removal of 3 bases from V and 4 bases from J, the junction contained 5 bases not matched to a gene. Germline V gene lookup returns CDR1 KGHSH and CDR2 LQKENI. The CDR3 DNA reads TGTGCCAGCTCACCCTGGACTAGCGGGAGTTCAGAGACCCAGTACTTC. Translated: CASSPWTSGSSETQYF.

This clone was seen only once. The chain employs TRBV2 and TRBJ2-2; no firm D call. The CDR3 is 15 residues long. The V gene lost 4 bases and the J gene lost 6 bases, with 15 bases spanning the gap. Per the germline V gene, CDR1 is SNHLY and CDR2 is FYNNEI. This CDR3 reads CASSVGVFTAGELFF. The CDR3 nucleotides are TGTGCCAGCAGTGTCGGTGTCTTCACTGCCGGGGAGCTGTTTTTT.

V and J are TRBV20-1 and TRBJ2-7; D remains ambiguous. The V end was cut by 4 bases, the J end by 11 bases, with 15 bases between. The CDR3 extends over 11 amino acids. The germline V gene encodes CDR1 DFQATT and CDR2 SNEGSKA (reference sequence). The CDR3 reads CSANRNSNKYF. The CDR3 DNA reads TGCAGTGCTAATCGTAACAGTAATAAGTACTTC.

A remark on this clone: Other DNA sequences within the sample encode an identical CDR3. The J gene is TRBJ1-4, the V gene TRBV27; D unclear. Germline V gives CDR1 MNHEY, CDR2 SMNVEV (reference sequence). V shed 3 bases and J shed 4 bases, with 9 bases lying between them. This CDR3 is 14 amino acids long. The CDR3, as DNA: TGTGCCAGCAGTTTGGCAGGACTTAATGAAAAACTGTTTTTT. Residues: CASSLAGLNEKLFF.

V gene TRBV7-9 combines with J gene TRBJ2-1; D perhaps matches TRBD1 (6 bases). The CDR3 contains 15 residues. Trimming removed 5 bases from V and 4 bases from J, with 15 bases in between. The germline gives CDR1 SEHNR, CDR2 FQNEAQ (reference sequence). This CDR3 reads CASSVQGSNYNEQFF. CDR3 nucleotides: TGTGCCAGCAGCGTACAGGGATCCAATTACAATGAGCAGTTCTTC.

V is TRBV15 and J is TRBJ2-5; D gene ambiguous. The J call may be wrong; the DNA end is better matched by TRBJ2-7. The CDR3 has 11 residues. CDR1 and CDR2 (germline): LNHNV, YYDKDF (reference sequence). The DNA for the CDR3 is TGTGCCACCAGCAAACTCTACGAGCAGTACTTC. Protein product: CATSKLYEQYF.

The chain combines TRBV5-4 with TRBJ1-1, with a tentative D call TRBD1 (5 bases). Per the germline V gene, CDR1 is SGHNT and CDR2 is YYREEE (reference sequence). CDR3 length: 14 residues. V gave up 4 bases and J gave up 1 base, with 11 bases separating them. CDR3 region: CASSASGWNTEAFF. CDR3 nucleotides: TGTGCCAGCAGCGCGTCAGGGTGGAACACTGAAGCTTTCTTT.

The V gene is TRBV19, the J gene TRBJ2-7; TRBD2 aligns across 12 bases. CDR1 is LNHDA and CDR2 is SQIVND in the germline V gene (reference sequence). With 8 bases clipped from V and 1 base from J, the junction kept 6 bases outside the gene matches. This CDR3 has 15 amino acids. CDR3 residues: CASASGRAGSYEQYF. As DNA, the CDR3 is TGTGCCAGTGCTAGCGGGAGGGCTGGGTCCTACGAGCAGTACTTC. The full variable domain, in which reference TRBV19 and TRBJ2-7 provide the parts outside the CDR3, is DGGITQSPKYLFRKEGQNVTLSCEQNLNHDAMYWYRQDPGQGLRLIYYSQIVNDFQKGDIAEGYSVSREKKESFPLTVTSAQKNPTAFYLCASASGRAGSYEQYFGPGTRLTVT.

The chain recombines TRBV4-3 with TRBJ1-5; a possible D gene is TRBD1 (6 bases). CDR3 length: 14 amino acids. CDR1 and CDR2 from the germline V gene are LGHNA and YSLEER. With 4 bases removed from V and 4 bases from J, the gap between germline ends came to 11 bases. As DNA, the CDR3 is TGCGCCAGCAGCCGACTCCAGGGGAATCAGCCCCAGCATTTT. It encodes CASSRLQGNQPQHF.

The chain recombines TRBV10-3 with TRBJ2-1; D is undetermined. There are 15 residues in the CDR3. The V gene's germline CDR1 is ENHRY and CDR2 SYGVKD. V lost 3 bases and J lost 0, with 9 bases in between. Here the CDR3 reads CAISEQDISYNEQFF. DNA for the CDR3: TGTGCCATCAGTGAACAAGATATCTCCTACAATGAGCAGTTCTTC.

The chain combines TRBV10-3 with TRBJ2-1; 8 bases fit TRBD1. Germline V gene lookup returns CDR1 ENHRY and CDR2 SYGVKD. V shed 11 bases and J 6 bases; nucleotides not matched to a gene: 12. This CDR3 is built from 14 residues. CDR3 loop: CAYEAGGYGNEQFF. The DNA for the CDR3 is TGTGCCTACGAGGCAGGGGGCTACGGCAATGAGCAGTTCTTC.

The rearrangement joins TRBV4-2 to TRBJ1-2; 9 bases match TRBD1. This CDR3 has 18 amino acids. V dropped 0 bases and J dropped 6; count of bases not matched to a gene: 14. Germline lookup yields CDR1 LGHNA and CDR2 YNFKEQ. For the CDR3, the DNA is TGTGCCAGCAGCCAAGATTTCGCAGGGGGACAGGGAAAAGATGGCTACACCTTC. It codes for CASSQDFAGGQGKDGYTF.

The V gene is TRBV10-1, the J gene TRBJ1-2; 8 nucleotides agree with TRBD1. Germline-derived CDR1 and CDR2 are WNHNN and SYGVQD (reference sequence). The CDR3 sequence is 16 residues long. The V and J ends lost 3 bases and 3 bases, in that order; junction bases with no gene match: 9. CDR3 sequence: CASSDPDRGPHYGYTF. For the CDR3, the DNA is TGCGCCAGCAGTGACCCCGACAGGGGTCCCCACTATGGCTACACCTTC.

As DNA, the CDR3 is TGTGCCTGGACCTCAGCTAACTATGGCTACACCTTC. It translates to CAWTSANYGYTF. The rearrangement links TRBV30 to TRBJ1-2; D is ambiguous. V lost 4 bases to trimming and J lost 0 bases, with 6 bases between them. CDR3 size: 12 residues. Germline-derived CDR1 and CDR2 are GTSNPN and SVGIG (reference sequence).

This CDR3 is CASSQGSGGYTF. The CDR3 region has the DNA TGTGCCAGCAGTCAGGGGTCGGGTGGCTACACCTTC. This chain uses TRBV2 with TRBJ1-2; the D gene is possibly TRBD1 (6 bases). Deletions cut 5 bases from V and 7 bases from J, with 11 bases between. Germline loops: CDR1 SNHLY, CDR2 FYNNEI. CDR3 length: 12 residues.

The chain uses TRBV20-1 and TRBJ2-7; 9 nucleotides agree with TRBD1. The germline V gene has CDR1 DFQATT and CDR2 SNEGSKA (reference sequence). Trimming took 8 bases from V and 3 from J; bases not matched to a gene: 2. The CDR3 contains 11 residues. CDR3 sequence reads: CSPGQGYEQYF. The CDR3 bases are TGCAGTCCGGGACAGGGCTACGAGCAGTACTTC.

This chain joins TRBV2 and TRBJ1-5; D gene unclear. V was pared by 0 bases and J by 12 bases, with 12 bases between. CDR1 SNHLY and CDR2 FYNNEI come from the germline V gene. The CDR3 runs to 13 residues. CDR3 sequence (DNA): TGTGCCAGCAGTGAAGCAAACAGCCACCTCCAGCATTTT. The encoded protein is CASSEANSHLQHF.

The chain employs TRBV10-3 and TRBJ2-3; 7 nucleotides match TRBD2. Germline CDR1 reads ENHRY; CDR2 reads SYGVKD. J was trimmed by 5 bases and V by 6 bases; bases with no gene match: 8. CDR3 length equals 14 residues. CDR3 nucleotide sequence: TGTGCCATCAGGCATCCCGGGGAGGGAGATACGCAGTATTTT. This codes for CAIRHPGEGDTQYF.

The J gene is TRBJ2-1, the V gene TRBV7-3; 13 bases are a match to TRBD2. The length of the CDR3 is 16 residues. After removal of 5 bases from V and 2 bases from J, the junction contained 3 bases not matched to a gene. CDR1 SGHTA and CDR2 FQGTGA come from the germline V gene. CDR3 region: CASSPGLAGAYNEQFF. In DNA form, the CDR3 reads TGTGCCAGCAGCCCAGGACTAGCGGGGGCCTACAATGAGCAGTTCTTC.